The 4 T cell receptor beta chains given below trace back to one sample, sequenced in a study of human T cells and chemical hapten exposure. TCRdb re-analysed the RACE reads in MiXCR, keeping a single row per CDR3 protein. The table includes 100,000 to 150,000 distinct CDR3 sequences, more than 7.5% detected once. The time point is: healthy volunteer bleed at 2 weeks. Before extraction, the whole blood was not fractionated, and total RNA was taken from it. Source material: whole blood. These receptors were obtained from a male donor in good health. Some clones in this sample may be carry-over from other donors' samples.

This clonotype was picked up many times. V gene TRBV5-1 combines with J gene TRBJ1-1, with TRBD1 matching 9 bases. The junction had 7 bases not matched to a gene; V was cut back by 2 bases and J by 5 bases. Germline assignment: CDR1 SGHRS and CDR2 YFSETQ. The CDR3 spans 15 residues. As DNA, the CDR3 is TGCGCCAGCAGCTTTGTTAACAGGGGGCATACTGAAGCTTTCTTT. Amino acids: CASSFVNRGHTEAFF. The full variable domain, completed using reference TRBV5-1 and TRBJ1-1, is KAGVTQTPRYLIKTRGQQVTLSCSPISGHRSVSWYQQTPGQGLQFLFEYFSETQRNKGNFPGRFSGRQFSNSRSEMNVSTLELGDSALYLCASSFVNRGHTEAFFGQGTRLTVV.

The table lists this clonotype with a few counts. This rearrangement joins TRBV12-3 or TRBV12-4 to TRBJ2-2; D possibly corresponds to TRBD1 (6 bases). This CDR3 comprises 14 residues. V was cut by 3 bases and J by 4 bases, with 9 bases left in between. DNA for the CDR3: TGTGCCAGCAGTTTGGGGGCGGGCACCGGGGAGCTGTTTTTT. Its protein is CASSLGAGTGELFF.

Regarding this clonotype: A read error may explain this, as a much larger clone is one base away. The genes are TRBV5-1 and TRBJ2-7; D remains unclear. Germline CDR1 and CDR2: SGHRS and YFSETQ. This CDR3 spans 14 amino acids. The CDR3 is CANSTDEATYEQYF. The CDR3, as DNA: TGCGCCAACAGCACCGACGAGGCAACCTACGAGCAGTACTTC.

This clonotype was seen repeatedly, ten times or more. This chain joins TRBV25-1 and TRBJ1-1; D is unclear. CDR1 MGHDK and CDR2 SYGVNS come from the germline V gene. The CDR3 totals 17 residues. Trimming took 2 bases from V and 0 from J, leaving 16 bases between them. The CDR3 sequence is CASSEVEGIAMNTEAFF. CDR3 in DNA: TGTGCCAGCAGTGAAGTAGAAGGAATCGCTATGAACACTGAAGCTTTCTTT.